The 3 T cell receptor beta chains given below trace back to one sample, sequenced in a study of T cells after yellow fever vaccination. TCRdb re-called the 5' RACE reads with MiXCR, one entry per CDR3 protein. The repertoire consists of about 340,000 distinct CDR3 sequences, with around 12% occurring once and the leading ten covering more than 3%. The source was CD4+ T cells sorted from PBMCs, collected 15 days after the yellow fever booster vaccination. The receptors were gathered from a man younger than 35 who received the YFV17D yellow fever vaccine.

This clonotype was seen only a few times. The chain joins TRBV7-2 to TRBJ2-7; tentatively, D is TRBD1 (6 bases). Germline CDR1 is SGHTA and CDR2 is FQGNSA. The ends were cut back, 5 bases at V and 3 bases at J, with 17 bases in the middle. This CDR3 spans 15 amino acids. Here the CDR3 DNA reads TGTGCCAGCAGCATCTCGGGGCAGGGGTACTACGAGCAGTACGTC. Its translation is CASSISGQGYYEQYV.

This clonotype was picked up many times. The rearrangement uses TRBV12-3 or TRBV12-4 and TRBJ2-2; 8 nucleotides match TRBD1. With V trimmed by 3 bases and J by 4 bases, 4 bases remained unmatched. This CDR3 spans 15 amino acids. In DNA, the CDR3 is TGTGCCAGCAGTTTCCAGGGGGCGGTCACCGGGGAGCTGTTTTTT. This encodes CASSFQGAVTGELFF.

This sequence joins TRBV28 and TRBJ2-5; D gene unclear. The CDR3 covers 13 residues. Trimming took 7 bases from V and 7 from J, leaving 16 bases between them. The germline V gene encodes CDR1 MDHEN and CDR2 SYDVKM. This chain's CDR3 is CASMTPPTGTQYF. The CDR3 nucleotides are TGTGCCAGCATGACCCCTCCTACGGGGACCCAGTACTTC. The variable domain in full, with the rest retrieved from reference TRBV28 and TRBJ2-5, is DVKVTQSSRYLVKRTGEKVFLECVQDMDHENMFWYRQDPGLGLRLIYFSYDVKMKEKGDIPEGYSVSREKKERFSLILESASTNQTSMYLCASMTPPTGTQYFGPGTRLLVL.